The rows below give T cell receptor beta chains drawn from one sample of a study of cytomegalovirus exposure and HLA in healthy donors. This table comes from immunoSEQ multiplex PCR, and its TCRdb copy is limited to in-frame clones, with some not included. This listing includes about 200,000 clones. Sequenced input: PBMCs. The receptor source for this set is a girl aged 2-9 years in good health and CMV-seropositive. The CDR3 runs from the conserved cysteine through the conserved F or W. The order of the fields is CDR3 length, J gene, D gene, V gene, CDR3 DNA, CDR3 protein. The D gene is left open where the match is weak.

15,TRBJ2-2,NA,TRBV11-1,TGTGCCAGCACCTCGGAGGGAGGGGGAACCGGGGAGCTGTTTTTT,CASTSEGGGTGELFF
16,TRBJ2-6,NA,TRBV7-3,TGTGCCAGCAGCCCCTCCGCGGGCACTGGGGCCAACGTCCTGACTTTC,CASSPSAGTGANVLTF
13,TRBJ2-4,NA,TRBV27,TGTGCCAGCAGCAGTATAGCCAAAAACATTCAGTACTTC,CASSSIAKNIQYF
18,TRBJ2-2,TRBD2,TRBV19,TGTGCCAGTTCCCTTATAACTAGCGGGAGGATTAACACCGGGGAGCTGTTTTTT,CASSLITSGRINTGELFF
15,TRBJ2-1,TRBD2,TRBV6-5,TGTGCCAGCAGTTACGTGGGACTAGGGTACAATGAGCAGTTCTTC,CASSYVGLGYNEQFF
19,TRBJ1-6,TRBD1,TRBV19,TGTGCCAGTAGTATTTACCCACCCGGGACAGGGGCGTATAATTCACCCCTCCACTTT,CASSIYPPGTGAYNSPLHF
12,TRBJ1-1,NA,TRBV15,TGTGCCACCAGCGAGGGTTCAACTGAAGCTTTCTTT,CATSEGSTEAFF
18,TRBJ2-1,TRBD2,TRBV28,TGTGCCAGCAGGCTAGCGGGACCTTTTTCGAGCTCCTACAATGAGCAGTTCTTC,CASRLAGPFSSSYNEQFF
14,TRBJ2-2,NA,TRBV6-1,TGTGCCAGCAGCCGCGGAGGAAACACCGGGGAGCTGTTTTTT,CASSRGGNTGELFF
16,TRBJ2-1,TRBD2,TRBV2,TGTGCCAGCAGTGCTGACATAGCGGGAGGCCACAATGAGCAGTTCTTC,CASSADIAGGHNEQFF
14,TRBJ1-1,NA,TRBV7-8,TGTGCCAGCAGCCCTGGAAAGGGAGTCACTGAAGCTTTCTTT,CASSPGKGVTEAFF
12,TRBJ1-1,NA,TRBV29-1,TGCAGCGTTCTGCGGGGGGGCACTGAAGCTTTCTTT,CSVLRGGTEAFF
13,TRBJ2-7,NA,TRBV5-6,TGTGCCAGCAGCCGTTCGGGGGCCTACGAGCAGTACTTC,CASSRSGAYEQYF
13,TRBJ1-2,NA,TRBV18,TGTGCCAGCTCTGACGGACGGGGCTATGGCTACACCTTC,CASSDGRGYGYTF
15,TRBJ1-2,TRBD1,TRBV19,TGTGCCAGTAGTAGAAAAACAGGGGTGGACTATGGCTACACCTTC,CASSRKTGVDYGYTF
16,TRBJ2-1,NA,TRBV21-1,TGTGCCAGCAGCCGTCCCGGGACAGGAACCTACAATGAGCAGTTCTTC,CASSRPGTGTYNEQFF
17,TRBJ2-7,NA,TRBV11-2,TGTGCCAGCAGCTTAGGTTTCGGGACAAGGGGCCTTTACGAGCAGTACTTC,CASSLGFGTRGLYEQYF
15,TRBJ1-1,NA,TRBV6-5,TGTGCCAGCAGCCCATGGGCGGGGGGGAACACTGAAGCTTTCTTT,CASSPWAGGNTEAFF
15,TRBJ2-6,NA,TRBV27,TGTGCCAGCAGTCGTTACTTCTCTGGGGCCAACGTCCTGACTTTC,CASSRYFSGANVLTF
13,TRBJ1-5,TRBD1,TRBV10-3,TGTGCCACCTCGGACAGGCCCAATCAGCCCCAGCATTTT,CATSDRPNQPQHF
15,TRBJ2-1,NA,TRBV16,TGTGCCAGCAGCCAAGGCGTCTGGAGCTACAATGAGCAGTTCTTC,CASSQGVWSYNEQFF
15,TRBJ1-5,TRBD1,TRBV27,TGTGCCAGCAGTTCCGGGACAGGGGGCAATCAGCCCCAGCATTTT,CASSSGTGGNQPQHF
17,TRBJ2-5,TRBD2,TRBV28,TGTGCCAGCAGTCCCGGTGGTAGCGGGAGTAGTCGGGAGACCCAGTACTTC,CASSPGGSGSSRETQYF
15,TRBJ2-3,TRBD1,TRBV19,TGTGCCAGTAGTGAAACAGGGGGAAGGACAGATACGCAGTATTTT,CASSETGGRTDTQYF
17,TRBJ2-7,NA,TRBV7-9,TGTGCCAGCAGCCTATTTCCGGGAGACAGAAGCTCCTACGAGCAGTACTTC,CASSLFPGDRSSYEQYF
13,TRBJ2-1,NA,TRBV13,TGTGCCAGCAGCCAGGAAGCCTACAATGAGCAGTTCTTC,CASSQEAYNEQFF
14,TRBJ1-1,NA,TRBV18,TGTGCCAGCGGGGGCCAGGGGTTCAACACTGAAGCTTTCTTT,CASGGQGFNTEAFF
11,TRBJ2-7,NA,TRBV29-1,TGCAGCATTCGGACAGCCTACGAGCAGTACTTC,CSIRTAYEQYF
12,TRBJ2-5,TRBD1,TRBV29-1,TGCAGCGTAGGGACAGCCCTCGAGACCCAGTACTTC,CSVGTALETQYF
15,TRBJ1-2,TRBD1,TRBV6-5,TGTGCCAGCAGCCGACAGGGGCCGGCCTCCTATGGCTACACCTTC,CASSRQGPASYGYTF
14,TRBJ2-1,NA,TRBV27,TGTGCCAGCAGTCAGGGTACCTCCTACAATGAGCAGTTCTTC,CASSQGTSYNEQFF
23,TRBJ1-4,TRBD1,TRBV30,TGTGCCATTGATGGCACGGGACAGGGGATAAAGGGACCCTCAGATATGGCTAATGAAAAACTGTTTTTT,CAIDGTGQGIKGPSDMANEKLFF
15,TRBJ2-1,NA,TRBV11-2,TGTGCCAGCAGCCCAGGGATGGGCTCCTACAATGAGCAGTTCTTC,CASSPGMGSYNEQFF
16,TRBJ2-1,TRBD2,TRBV29-1,TGCAGCGCCTGCCGGGGGGACGGGAAAGGCTACAATGAGCAGTTCTTC,CSACRGDGKGYNEQFF
15,TRBJ2-1,NA,TRBV28,TGTGCCAGCAGTTTTCGGACAGACCTCTACAATGAGCAGTTCTTC,CASSFRTDLYNEQFF
16,TRBJ2-7,TRBD2,TRBV5-4,TGTGCCAGCAGTCCGGGGGTCGGACTAGCGGGAAACGAGCAGTACTTC,CASSPGVGLAGNEQYF
14,TRBJ2-7,NA,TRBV19,TGTGCCAGTAGTATCGACAGCTTCTCCTACGAGCAGTACTTC,CASSIDSFSYEQYF
13,TRBJ1-2,NA,TRBV2,TGTGCCAGCAGTGAAGCGGGAAGGGAGGGCTACACCTTC,CASSEAGREGYTF
14,TRBJ1-3,NA,TRBV7-9,TGTGCCAGCAAACGGACAACAGAGGGAAACACCATATATTTT,CASKRTTEGNTIYF
16,TRBJ2-2,TRBD1,TRBV28,TGTGCCAGCGACAGGACAGGGGTGGAGGACACCGGGGAGCTGTTTTTT,CASDRTGVEDTGELFF
14,TRBJ2-7,TRBD2,TRBV18,TGTGCCAGCTCACCACTAGCGGGAGGGAACGAGCAGTACTTC,CASSPLAGGNEQYF
11,TRBJ2-1,NA,TRBV10-1,TGCGCCAGCAGTGGTGGAGGGATACAGTTCTTC,CASSGGGIQFF
14,TRBJ1-2,NA,TRBV7-8,TGTGCCAGCAGCCCGGACAGAAGCAGCTATGGCTACACCTTC,CASSPDRSSYGYTF
18,TRBJ2-3,TRBD2,TRBV4-1,TGCGCCAGCAGCGAGCCCGGGACTAGCGGGAGACAACGGGATACGCAGTATTTT,CASSEPGTSGRQRDTQYF
13,TRBJ2-3,NA,TRBV6-5,TGTGCCAGTGGGCTAAGGAGCACAGATACGCAGTATTTT,CASGLRSTDTQYF
15,TRBJ1-2,TRBD1,TRBV5-1,TGCGCCAGCAGCTTCCCCGAGGACAGGGGCTATGGCTACACCTTC,CASSFPEDRGYGYTF
15,TRBJ2-7,TRBD1,TRBV29-1,TGCAGCGTTTTATTTCGGGACAGGGCGTCGTACGAGCAGTACTTC,CSVLFRDRASYEQYF
15,TRBJ2-1,NA,TRBV28,TGTGCCAGCAGTTTGAGCGGTCCTTGGGTCAATGAGCAGTTCTTC,CASSLSGPWVNEQFF
17,TRBJ2-3,TRBD2,TRBV28,TGTGCCAGCAGTTTAGCCGTGGGTAGCGGGAGCCCAGATACGCAGTATTTT,CASSLAVGSGSPDTQYF
13,TRBJ2-4,NA,TRBV25-1,TGTGCCAGCAGTTGGGACTCCAAAAACATTCAGTACTTC,CASSWDSKNIQYF
15,TRBJ2-3,TRBD1,TRBV6-1,TGTGCCAGCAGTGAAAGACAGGGTAGTTCAGATACGCAGTATTTT,CASSERQGSSDTQYF
13,TRBJ1-2,TRBD1,TRBV4-1,TGCGCCAGCAGCCAGGACAGGGGGCATGGCTACACCTTC,CASSQDRGHGYTF
15,TRBJ2-7,TRBD2,TRBV9,TGTGCCAGCAGCCCTGAGGAACTAGCGTCTTACGAGCAGTACTTC,CASSPEELASYEQYF
16,TRBJ2-7,TRBD2,TRBV7-8,TGTGCCAGCAGCTTAATAGGGCTAGCGGGCTCGTACGAGCAGTACTTC,CASSLIGLAGSYEQYF